A single sample is the source of the 27 T cell receptor beta chains below, sequenced in a study of blood T cell repertoires in COVID-19. TCRdb keeps only in-frame clones here, not all; method: immunoSEQ multiplex PCR. The repertoire has fewer than 350,000 clones, approximately 86% of them found once; the top ten carry less than 2.5%. Sequenced: peripheral blood. These receptors originate from a woman aged 25 to 45 who had recovered from COVID-19.

The chain uses TRBV5-1 and TRBJ2-7; possible D gene TRBD1, 6 bases. Trimming pared 0 bases from V and 2 bases from J, leaving 9 bases between. The germline CDR1 and CDR2 sequences are SGHRS and YFSETQ. The CDR3 length is 14 residues. CDR3 bases: TGCGCCAGCAGCTTGGCAGACAGGACCTACGAGCAGTACTTC. Amino acids: CASSLADRTYEQYF.

The chain is built from TRBV4-1 and TRBJ1-2; D not certain. Trimming pared 2 bases from V and 6 bases from J, leaving 13 bases between. This CDR3 is 14 amino acids long. Per the germline V gene, CDR1 is MGHRA and CDR2 is YSYEKL. The CDR3, as DNA: TGCGCCAGCAGCCAAACGAATTCGAGGGATGGCTACACCTTC. This sequence encodes CASSQTNSRDGYTF.

This chain joins TRBV2 and TRBJ2-7, with 7 bases that match TRBD2. CDR3 length: 13 residues. Losses at the gene ends were 7 bases for V and 4 bases for J; bases not matched to a gene: 7. Germline CDR1 and CDR2: SNHLY and FYNNEI. Here the CDR3 DNA reads TGTGCCAGCACCGCGGGGGACCTATACGAGCAGTACTTC. Translating it yields CASTAGDLYEQYF.

The chain combines TRBV28 with TRBJ2-1; 8 bases fit TRBD1. Trimming at V came to 6 bases and at J to 8 bases, leaving 9 bases not matched to a gene. Germline assignment: CDR1 MDHEN and CDR2 SYDVKM. The CDR3 runs to 14 residues. CDR3 sequence (DNA): TGTGCCAGCAGGGCAGGGGGCGCGTCGGATGAGCAGTTCTTC. This encodes CASRAGGASDEQFF.

V gene TRBV20-1 combines with J gene TRBJ2-7; 7 nucleotides align to TRBD1. After removal of 3 bases from V and 5 bases from J, the junction contained 7 bases not matched to a gene. Germline CDR1 is DFQATT and CDR2 is SNEGSKA (reference sequence). This CDR3 has 13 residues. This CDR3 is CSASAPTGDEQYF. DNA for the CDR3: TGCAGTGCTAGTGCCCCCACAGGGGACGAGCAGTACTTC.

The J gene is TRBJ2-1, the V gene TRBV7-3, with a tentative D call TRBD1 (6 bases). Between the trimmed V and J ends, which lost 4 bases and 7 bases, there was a span of 8 bases. Germline-derived CDR1 and CDR2 are SGHTA and FQGTGA. The CDR3 has 12 residues. The DNA for the CDR3 is TGTGCCAGCAGCTCCCAGGGGAATGAGCAGTTCTTC. Its translation: CASSSQGNEQFF.

This rearrangement joins TRBV2 to TRBJ2-4, with 8 bases fitting TRBD1. The ends lost 6 bases at V and 9 bases at J; junction bases unmatched: 7. CDR1 and CDR2 (germline): SNHLY, FYNNEI. CDR3 size: 13 residues. For the CDR3, the DNA is TGTGCCAGCAGCCCGGACAGGGCGGGCATTCAGTACTTC. Residues: CASSPDRAGIQYF.

This clone was picked up one time. The rearrangement links TRBV7-9 to TRBJ1-1; TRBD1 matches 9 bases. The CDR3 is made up of 18 amino acids. Trimming removed 5 bases from V and 1 base from J; junction bases left unmatched: 14. Germline V gene sequence: CDR1 SEHNR, CDR2 FQNEAQ (reference sequence). The CDR3 is CASSQPRTGAIRNTEAFF. The CDR3 coding sequence is TGTGCCAGCAGCCAGCCCCGGACAGGGGCGATAAGGAACACTGAAGCTTTCTTT.

This clone appeared a single time. V usage is TRBV18 and J usage is TRBJ2-2; D ambiguous. The CDR3 covers 16 residues. The germline V gene encodes CDR1 KGHSH and CDR2 LQKENI. The ends were cut back, 2 bases at V and 4 bases at J, with 14 bases in the middle. Here the CDR3 DNA reads TGTGCCAGCTCACCAGCTGGGCCCCCATTCACCGGGGAGCTGTTTTTT. Its protein is CASSPAGPPFTGELFF.

The V call is TRBV24-1, the J call TRBJ2-7, with a possible D match to TRBD2 (6 bases). The CDR3 length is 12 residues. Germline lookup yields CDR1 KGHDR and CDR2 SFDVKD. V lost 5 bases, J lost 2 bases, and 6 bases lay in between. The CDR3 sequence: CATSAGAYEQYF. CDR3 sequence (DNA): TGTGCCACCAGTGCGGGGGCCTACGAGCAGTACTTC.

Of note for this clone: The germline gene is not matched at one end of the junction; a read error may be the cause. The chain recombines TRBV19 with TRBJ1-2; D not resolved. This CDR3 spans 15 amino acids. Germline lookup yields CDR1 LNHDA and CDR2 SQIVND (reference sequence). CDR3 protein: CASSLLLSTNYDYTF. The CDR3 coding sequence is TGTGCCAGTAGTCTCTTACTTAGTACCAACTATGACTACACCTTC.

This clone has only one observation. J is TRBJ2-7 and V is TRBV19, with TRBD2 matching 7 bases. The V gene's germline CDR1 is LNHDA and CDR2 SQIVND (reference sequence). CDR3 length equals 15 residues. The junction had 11 bases not matched to a gene; V was cut back by 4 bases and J by 5 bases. The CDR3 sequence: CASSNSGYQFDEQYF. In nucleotides, the CDR3 is TGTGCCAGTAGTAATAGCGGGTACCAGTTCGACGAGCAGTACTTC.

In this sample, this clone turned up once. The chain employs TRBV5-6 and TRBJ1-6; TRBD1 aligns across 10 bases. The CDR3 runs to 14 residues. V was clipped by 3 bases and J by 10 bases; unmatched bases: 4. The germline gives CDR1 SGHDT, CDR2 YYEEEE. DNA for the CDR3: TGTGCCAGCAGCTGGGACAGGGGTAGCTCACCCCTCCACTTT. Encoded protein: CASSWDRGSSPLHF.

The chain joins TRBV5-4 to TRBJ1-1; D is perhaps TRBD1 (5 bases). The germline V and J ends were trimmed by 0 bases and 1 base, with 13 bases remaining between them. This CDR3 contains 16 residues. Germline V lookup: CDR1 SGHNT, CDR2 YYREEE (reference sequence). CDR3: CASSLAIQGGNTEAFF. Written as DNA, the CDR3 is TGTGCCAGCAGCTTGGCCATTCAGGGCGGGAACACTGAAGCTTTCTTT.

The CDR3 region is CASSATTGTGPEQYF. The CDR3, as DNA: TGTGCCAGCTCCGCCACGACCGGGACAGGGCCCGAGCAGTACTTC. The rearrangement uses TRBV6-5 and TRBJ2-7, with TRBD1 matching 9 bases. Losses at the gene ends were 8 bases for V and 6 bases for J; bases not matched to a gene: 14. The CDR3 contains 15 residues. The germline gives CDR1 MNHEY, CDR2 SVGAGI.

The genes are TRBV7-2 and TRBJ1-1; D possibly corresponds to TRBD1 (5 bases). This CDR3 has 14 amino acids. Germline V lookup: CDR1 SGHTA, CDR2 FQGNSA. V lost 5 bases to trimming and J lost 1 base, with 11 bases between them. The CDR3 DNA reads TGTGCCAGCAGCCCAGGGCAGGCGAACACTGAAGCTTTCTTT. Its protein is CASSPGQANTEAFF.

The rearrangement uses TRBV5-6 and TRBJ1-1, with TRBD1 as a possible D gene (5 bases). V was clipped by 3 bases and J by 11 bases, with 17 bases between them. CDR3 length: 13 amino acids. Germline CDR1 is SGHDT and CDR2 is YYEEEE. The CDR3: CASSSDTSGAAFF. DNA for the CDR3: TGTGCCAGCAGCTCGGACACTAGCGGGGCTGCTTTCTTT.

The CDR3: CASMPQGLGELFF. The CDR3 nucleotides are TGTGCCAGTATGCCACAGGGGCTCGGGGAGCTGTTTTTT. This chain uses TRBV19 with TRBJ2-2, with 7 nucleotides matching TRBD1. Germline assignment: CDR1 LNHDA and CDR2 SQIVND (reference sequence). V lost 7 bases to trimming and J lost 7 bases; unmatched junction nucleotides: 6. The CDR3 consists of 13 residues. The full variable domain, its missing parts supplied by reference TRBV19 and TRBJ2-2, is DGGITQSPKYLFRKEGQNVTLSCEQNLNHDAMYWYRQDPGQGLRLIYYSQIVNDFQKGDIAEGYSVSREKKESFPLTVTSAQKNPTAFYLCASMPQGLGELFFGEGSRLTVL.

In its sample, this clone was seen a few times. The rearrangement joins TRBV7-9 to TRBJ2-2; D is unresolved. V lost 4 bases and J 5 bases, leaving 5 bases between the germline ends. Germline loops: CDR1 SEHNR, CDR2 FQNEAQ (reference sequence). The CDR3 sequence is 12 residues long. The CDR3 loop is CASSSETGELFF. The CDR3 region has the DNA TGTGCCAGCAGCTCTGAGACCGGGGAGCTGTTTTTT.

The V and J genes are TRBV10-1 and TRBJ2-3; 12 bases match TRBD2. This CDR3 comprises 16 residues. Trimming cost V 9 bases and J 3 bases; bases outside gene matches: 10. Germline V lookup: CDR1 WNHNN, CDR2 SYGVQD (reference sequence). Here the CDR3 DNA reads TGCGCCAGTTCCCGGCTAGCGGGGGGGATGACAGATACGCAGTATTTT. Translating it yields CASSRLAGGMTDTQYF.

The rearrangement links TRBV4-3 to TRBJ2-7; D is unresolved. Germline CDR1 and CDR2: LGHNA and YSLEER. Trimming took off 1 base at V and 1 base at J, with 8 bases between the two ends. The CDR3 totals 14 residues. CDR3 loop: CASSQGYGSYEQYF. The CDR3 nucleotides read TGCGCCAGCAGCCAAGGTTACGGGTCCTACGAGCAGTACTTC.

This rearrangement joins TRBV5-4 to TRBJ2-2, with TRBD2 matching over 9 bases. Unmatched junction bases numbered 6, after V lost 0 bases and J lost 3 bases. The CDR3 is 17 amino acids. The germline V gene encodes CDR1 SGHNT and CDR2 YYREEE (reference sequence). CDR3 amino acids: CASSLAGGLAYTGELFF. In nucleotides, the CDR3 is TGTGCCAGCAGCTTGGCCGGGGGACTAGCCTACACCGGGGAGCTGTTTTTT.

The chain links TRBV9 to TRBJ2-1; 14 nucleotides line up with TRBD2. The CDR3 totals 15 residues. Germline V CDR1 and CDR2: SGDLS, YYNGEE. V was pared by 3 bases and J by 7 bases, with 3 bases of the junction left unmatched. CDR3 sequence (DNA): TGTGCCAGCAGCGAGGGACTAGCGGGAGTGAATGAGCAGTTCTTC. Translated, it gives CASSEGLAGVNEQFF.

The rearrangement uses TRBV5-4 and TRBJ1-3, with TRBD1 as a possible D gene (5 bases). Germline CDR1 reads SGHNT; CDR2 reads YYREEE (reference sequence). V was clipped by 4 bases and J by 1 base, with 9 bases between them. This CDR3 comprises 14 residues. Here the CDR3 DNA reads TGTGCCAGCAGCCCCCAGGGATCTGGAAACACCATATATTTT. Encoded protein: CASSPQGSGNTIYF.

This chain connects TRBV7-2 to TRBJ2-7; TRBD1 matches at 11 bases. The V and J ends lost 8 bases and 3 bases, in that order; junction bases with no gene match: 6. Germline V gene lookup returns CDR1 SGHTA and CDR2 FQGNSA. The CDR3 is made up of 14 amino acids. The CDR3 protein is CASGQGTGGYEQYF. Here the CDR3 DNA reads TGTGCCAGCGGCCAAGGGACAGGGGGCTACGAGCAGTACTTC.

This chain uses TRBV5-1 with TRBJ1-6; TRBD1 might be the D (5 bases). Germline CDR1 SGHRS, CDR2 YFSETQ. V was trimmed by 0 bases and J by 5 bases, leaving 9 bases between them. The CDR3 is 15 residues long. Written as DNA, the CDR3 is TGCGCCAGCAGCTTGGAGACAGCTAATAATTCACCCCTCCACTTT. Translated: CASSLETANNSPLHF.

The chain couples TRBV3-1 (or the pseudogene TRBV3-2) to TRBJ1-2, with a possible D match to TRBD1 (5 bases). The CDR3 totals 13 residues. Per the germline V gene, CDR1 is LGHDT and CDR2 is YNNKEL (reference sequence). V was trimmed by 4 bases and J by 5 bases, leaving 11 bases between them. For the CDR3, the DNA is TGTGCCAGCAGCCGAGACAGTAAATATGGCTACACCTTC. It encodes CASSRDSKYGYTF.